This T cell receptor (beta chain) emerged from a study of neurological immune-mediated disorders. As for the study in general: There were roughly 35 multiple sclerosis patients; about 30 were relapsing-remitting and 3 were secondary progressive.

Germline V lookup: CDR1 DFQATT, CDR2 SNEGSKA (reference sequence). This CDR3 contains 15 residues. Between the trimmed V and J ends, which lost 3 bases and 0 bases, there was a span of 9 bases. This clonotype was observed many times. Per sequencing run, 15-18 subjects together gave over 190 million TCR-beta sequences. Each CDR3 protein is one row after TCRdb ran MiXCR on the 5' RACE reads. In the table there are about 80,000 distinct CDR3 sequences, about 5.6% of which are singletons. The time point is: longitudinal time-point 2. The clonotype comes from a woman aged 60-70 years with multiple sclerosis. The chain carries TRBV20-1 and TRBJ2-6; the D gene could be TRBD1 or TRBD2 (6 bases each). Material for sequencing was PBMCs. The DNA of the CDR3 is TGCAGTGCTAGTAAGGGGGGCTCTGGGGCCAACGTCCTGACTTTC. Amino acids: CSASKGGSGANVLTF.